The T cell receptor (beta chain) described here comes from a study of cytomegalovirus exposure and HLA in healthy donors. The PCR made use of 60 Vbeta and 13 Jbeta primers. Sequenced by immunoSEQ multiplex PCR; TCRdb stores in-frame clones only, minus some. This table has about 120,000 clones, about 62% appearing once. The junction had 12 bases not matched to a gene; V was cut back by 2 bases and J by 7 bases. CDR1 is SGHVS, CDR2 FQNEAQ, per germline. The CDR3 runs to 17 residues. This clonotype was sampled from a middle-aged woman in good health and CMV-seropositive. The chain joins TRBV7-8 to TRBJ2-4, with 9 positions matching TRBD2. Sequenced input: PBMCs. The CDR3 DNA is TGTGCCAGCAGCTTATGGGCTAGCGGGATCGGTCAGAACATTCAGTACTTC. Translation: CASSLWASGIGQNIQYF.